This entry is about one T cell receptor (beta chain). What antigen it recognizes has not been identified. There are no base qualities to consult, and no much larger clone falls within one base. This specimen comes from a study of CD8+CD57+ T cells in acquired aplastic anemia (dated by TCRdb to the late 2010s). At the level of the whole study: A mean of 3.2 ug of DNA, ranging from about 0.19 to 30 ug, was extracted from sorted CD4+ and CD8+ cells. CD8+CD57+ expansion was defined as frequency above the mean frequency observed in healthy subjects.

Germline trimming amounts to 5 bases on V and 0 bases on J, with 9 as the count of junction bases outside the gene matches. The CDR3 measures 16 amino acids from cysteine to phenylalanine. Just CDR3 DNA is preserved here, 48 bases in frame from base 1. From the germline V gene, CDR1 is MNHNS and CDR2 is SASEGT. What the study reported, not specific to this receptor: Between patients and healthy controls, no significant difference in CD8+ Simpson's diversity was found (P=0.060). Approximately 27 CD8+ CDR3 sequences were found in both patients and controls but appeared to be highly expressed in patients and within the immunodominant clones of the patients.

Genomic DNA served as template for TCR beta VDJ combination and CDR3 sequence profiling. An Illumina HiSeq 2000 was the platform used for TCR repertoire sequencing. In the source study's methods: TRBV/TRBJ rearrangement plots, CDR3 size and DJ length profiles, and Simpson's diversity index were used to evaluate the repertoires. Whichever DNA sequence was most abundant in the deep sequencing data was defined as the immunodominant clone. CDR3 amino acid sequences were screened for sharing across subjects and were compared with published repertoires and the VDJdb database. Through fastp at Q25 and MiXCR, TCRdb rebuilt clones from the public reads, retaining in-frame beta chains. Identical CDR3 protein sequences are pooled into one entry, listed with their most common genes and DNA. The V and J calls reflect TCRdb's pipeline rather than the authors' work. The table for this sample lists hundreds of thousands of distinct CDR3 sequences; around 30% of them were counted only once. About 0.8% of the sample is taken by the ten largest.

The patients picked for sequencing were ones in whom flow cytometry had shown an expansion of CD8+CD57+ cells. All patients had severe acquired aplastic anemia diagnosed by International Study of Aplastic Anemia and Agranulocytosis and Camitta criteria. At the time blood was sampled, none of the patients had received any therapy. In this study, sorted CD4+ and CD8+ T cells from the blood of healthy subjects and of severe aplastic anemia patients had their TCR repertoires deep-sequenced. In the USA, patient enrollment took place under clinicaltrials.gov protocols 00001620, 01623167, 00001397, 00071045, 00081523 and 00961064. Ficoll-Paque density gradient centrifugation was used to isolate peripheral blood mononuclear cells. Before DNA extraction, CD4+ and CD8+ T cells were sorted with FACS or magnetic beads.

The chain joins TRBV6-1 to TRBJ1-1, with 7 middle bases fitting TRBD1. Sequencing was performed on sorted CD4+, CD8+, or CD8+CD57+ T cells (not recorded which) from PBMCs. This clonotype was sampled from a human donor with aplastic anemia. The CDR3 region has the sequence CASSRRTGIMNTEAFF. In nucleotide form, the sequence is TGTGCCAGCAGTCGAAGGACAGGCATAATGAACACTGAAGCTTTCTTT.